These T cell receptor beta chains were read from a single sample in a study of blood T cell repertoires in COVID-19. Profiled with immunoSEQ multiplex PCR; TCRdb holds only in-frame clones, not every one. The table lists around 80,000 clones, about 81% of them singletons. Sequenced: peripheral blood. The source of these receptors is a human donor in a cohort sampled during active COVID-19. Each CDR3 is given with its conserved first and last residue. D genes are given only for firm matches. A row's size may be missing; if present it is once, few, many or a size class.

j_gene	d_gene	v_gene	abundance	CDR3nt	CDR3aa
TRBJ2-5	NA	TRBV2	NA	TGTGCCAGCAGTGAAACTTTGGTGGAGACCCAGTACTTC	CASSETLVETQYF
TRBJ2-7	TRBD2	TRBV18	NA	TGTGCCAGCTCACCGACGCTTGAGCGGGGGGGATACGAGCAGTACTTC	CASSPTLERGGYEQYF
TRBJ1-5	NA	TRBV7-8	NA	TGTGCCAGCGCCCCCTATAGCAATCAGCCCCAGCATTTT	CASAPYSNQPQHF
TRBJ2-7	TRBD1	TRBV28	NA	TGTGCCAGCAGTTTTGAGGGGGCGAACTACGAGCAGTACTTC	CASSFEGANYEQYF
TRBJ2-1	TRBD1	TRBV29-1	NA	TGCAGCGTTGGTCCCGGGACAGGACGAAATGAGCAGTTCTTC	CSVGPGTGRNEQFF
TRBJ1-2	TRBD1	TRBV13	NA	TGTGCCAGCAGCCGCGGGACAGGGACCTATGGCTACACCTTC	CASSRGTGTYGYTF
TRBJ2-1	NA	TRBV6-5	NA	TGTGCCAGCAGTTACTCGGAGTTGTACAATGAGCAGTTCTTC	CASSYSELYNEQFF
TRBJ1-2	TRBD1	TRBV14	NA	TGTGCCAGCAGTTCCGCGGGGACAGTGTATGGCTACACCTTC	CASSSAGTVYGYTF
TRBJ1-2	TRBD1	TRBV9	NA	TGTGCCAGCAGCCCAGGACAGGGGGGCTATGGCTACACCTTC	CASSPGQGGYGYTF
TRBJ1-1	NA	TRBV2	NA	TGTGCCAGCAGTGTCGAACAGGGTGCTGAAGCTTTCTTT	CASSVEQGAEAFF
TRBJ2-2	NA	TRBV4-1	NA	TGCGCCAGCAGCCAGAAGCGCTGGACCGGGGAGCTGTTTTTT	CASSQKRWTGELFF
TRBJ2-7	TRBD1	TRBV30	few	TGTGCCTGGAATGGGGGGACAGGGAACTTTTACGAGCAGTACTTC	CAWNGGTGNFYEQYF
TRBJ1-2	NA	TRBV11-1	once	TGTGCCAGCAGCTTAGAAGCCAGACAGCGGGATGGCTACACCTTC	CASSLEARQRDGYTF
TRBJ2-5	TRBD1	TRBV27	NA	TGTGCCAGCAGTTCCAGGGGGGAGACCCAGTACTTC	CASSSRGETQYF
TRBJ1-2	TRBD1	TRBV9	NA	TGTGCCAGCAGCGTATCCACAGGGGGGGATGGCTACACCTTC	CASSVSTGGDGYTF
TRBJ1-1	TRBD1	TRBV18	NA	TGTGCCAGCTCACCCCCGGACAGGGGAGGTTCGGCTTTCTTT	CASSPPDRGGSAFF
TRBJ2-3	NA	TRBV5-4	NA	TGTGCCAGCAGGGCGGGGGAATACAGGGGCACAGATACGCAGTATTTT	CASRAGEYRGTDTQYF
TRBJ2-5	NA	TRBV5-1	NA	TGCGCCAGCAGCTCGATCGTACAGGGAATCCAGTACTTC	CASSSIVQGIQYF
TRBJ2-3	NA	TRBV5-8	NA	TGTGCCAGCAGCTTGGGTGGCAGGGGCACAGATACGCAGTATTTT	CASSLGGRGTDTQYF
TRBJ1-5	NA	TRBV7-2	NA	TGTGCCAGCAGTATCAGGGGTCATCAGCCCCAGCATTTT	CASSIRGHQPQHF
TRBJ2-3	NA	TRBV19	many	TGTGCCAGTTATAGCTATAGCACAGATACGCAGTATTTT	CASYSYSTDTQYF
TRBJ2-1	TRBD2	TRBV9	NA	TGTGCCAGCAGCGTAGAGGCGACTAGCGCGGGTCCGGGGATTCATGAGCAGTTCTTC	CASSVEATSAGPGIHEQFF
TRBJ1-2	TRBD1	TRBV12-5	NA	TGTGCTAGTGGCGCCCGACAGGGACACTATGGCTACACCTTC	CASGARQGHYGYTF
TRBJ2-5	TRBD1	TRBV5-1	NA	TGCGCCAGCAGCCTGGACAGGGGGCTAGGGACCCAGTACTTC	CASSLDRGLGTQYF
TRBJ2-4	TRBD1	TRBV7-9	NA	TGTGCCAGCAGCCCGGACAGGGAGAGCGCCAAAAACATTCAGTACTTC	CASSPDRESAKNIQYF
TRBJ1-6	NA	TRBV5-1	once	TGCGCCAGCAGCTTGGACAGGGAGCCCTATAATTCACCCCTCCACTTT	CASSLDREPYNSPLHF
TRBJ2-3	NA	TRBV9	NA	TGTGCCAGCAGCTCTCGACTGGGAGATACGCAGTATTTT	CASSSRLGDTQYF
TRBJ2-1	TRBD2	TRBV4-1	NA	TGCGCCAGCGCTCGGACTAGCGGGGGACTCAATGAGCAGTTCTTC	CASARTSGGLNEQFF
TRBJ1-1	NA	TRBV29-1	NA	TGCAGCGTCGCCCCGAACAGGATTACTGAAGCTTTCTTT	CSVAPNRITEAFF